The sequence of this T cell receptor beta chain was determined in a study of control samples from healthy donors and cancer patients. Method: immunoSEQ multiplex PCR; TCRdb's copy keeps in-frame clones and lacks some. The sample lists some 110,000 clones; approximately 83% were seen once. The V end was cut by 0 bases, the J end by 4 bases, with 13 bases between. CDR1 is SNHLY and CDR2 is FYNNEI in the germline V gene. This CDR3 has 16 amino acids. V is TRBV2 and J is TRBJ1-3, with D maybe TRBD1 (5 bases). Material for sequencing was blood. The source of this sequence is a woman aged 45 to 65 in good health. CDR3 bases: TGTGCCAGCAGTGAAGCGCATCGGGACCGCGGAAACACCATATATTTT. Amino acid sequence: CASSEAHRDRGNTIYF.